These T cell receptor beta chains were read from a single sample in a study of radiotherapy plus CTLA-4 blockade in lung cancer. The table came from immunoSEQ multiplex PCR; TCRdb's copy has only in-frame clones and leaves some out. The repertoire holds some 43,000 clones, with roughly four fifths as singletons. Sequencing was performed on peripheral blood, taken from a patient treated with radiotherapy plus ipilimumab. All receptors come from a human donor with non-small cell lung cancer who had stable disease on radiotherapy plus ipilimumab. Each CDR3 is given with its conserved first and last residue. A D gene is named only where the DNA matches it firmly. Rows give clone size only sometimes, using once, few, many, or a class for an expanded clone.

v_call,j_call,d_call,clone_size,cdr3_nt,cdr3_aa
TRBV5-4,TRBJ2-7,TRBD2,few,TGTGCCAGCAGCTTGGCGCCCGAGCGGGGAAGCTACGAGCAGTACTTC,CASSLAPERGSYEQYF
TRBV4-3,TRBJ2-4,.,.,TGCGCCAGCAGCCAACCCAGGGAGGTGCTAGCCAAAAACATTCAGTACTTC,CASSQPREVLAKNIQYF
TRBV9,TRBJ1-6,.,.,TGTGCCAGCAGCGAGGTGGGCACCGGTTCACCCCTCCACTTT,CASSEVGTGSPLHF
TRBV5-6,TRBJ2-3,.,.,TGTGCCAGCAGCTCGTCCGGGAGACATGCTAGCACAGATACGCAGTATTTT,CASSSSGRHASTDTQYF
TRBV7-2,TRBJ2-7,TRBD1,.,TGTGCCAGCAGCTTTCAGACAGGGGACCCCTACGAGCAGTACTTC,CASSFQTGDPYEQYF
TRBV29-1,TRBJ2-3,TRBD2,.,TGCAGCGTTGACGGGACTAGCGGGCCCCCAGATACGCAGTATTTT,CSVDGTSGPPDTQYF
TRBV6-6,TRBJ1-2,.,.,TGTGCCAGCAGTCTCGACAGAGACTATGGCTACACCTTC,CASSLDRDYGYTF
TRBV2,TRBJ2-7,TRBD1,.,TGTGCCAGCGCTGGACAGGGGGCCGTCTACGAGCAGTACTTC,CASAGQGAVYEQYF
TRBV7-2,TRBJ1-6,.,.,TGTGCCAGCAGCCCGAGGGGGGGGCGAAGCTCCTATAATTCACCCCTCCACTTT,CASSPRGGRSSYNSPLHF
TRBV6-5,TRBJ1-4,.,.,TGTGCCAGCAGGTCCGGGACACCTGAAAAACTGTTTTTT,CASRSGTPEKLFF
TRBV27,TRBJ2-3,.,.,TGTGCCATTGGGTTCTGGGCCACAGATACGCAGTATTTT,CAIGFWATDTQYF
TRBV28,TRBJ1-2,TRBD1,few,TGTGCCAGCAGGACAGTAGGGACAGGGGCCACCAATTATAACTATGGCTACACCTTC,CASRTVGTGATNYNYGYTF
TRBV5-4,TRBJ2-7,.,.,TGTGCCAGCAGCGTTACCGGGACTGAGGGGCTCGAGCAGTACTTC,CASSVTGTEGLEQYF
TRBV21-1,TRBJ2-1,.,.,TGTGCCAGCAGCAAAGGGGGGACTAGCGGGAGGGCCTCCTACAATGAGCAGTTCTTC,CASSKGGTSGRASYNEQFF
TRBV5-1,TRBJ2-5,.,.,TGCGCCAGCGGGTGGGGGGAAGAGACCCAGTACTTC,CASGWGEETQYF
TRBV7-2,TRBJ2-6,.,.,TGTGCCAGCAGCTTCGGGGTCCTGCTCTCTGGGGCCAACGTCCTGACTTTC,CASSFGVLLSGANVLTF
TRBV9,TRBJ2-1,TRBD2,.,TGTGCCAGCAGCGGGACTAGCGGGTCTTACAATGAGCAGTTCTTC,CASSGTSGSYNEQFF
TRBV9,TRBJ2-1,TRBD2,.,TGTGCCAGCAGCGTCCGGGACTACCTCTACAATGAGCAGTTCTTC,CASSVRDYLYNEQFF
TRBV27,TRBJ2-7,TRBD2,.,TGTGCCAGCAGGGAGACGGGACTAGCGGGAGTCGAGCAGTACTTC,CASRETGLAGVEQYF
TRBV4-1,TRBJ1-2,.,.,TGCGCCAGCAGCCAACCACGGAGGGGTAGTAACTATGGCTACACCTTC,CASSQPRRGSNYGYTF
TRBV7-2,TRBJ1-1,.,.,TGTGCCAGCAGTTCAATCAGGGTGAACACTGAAGCTTTCTTT,CASSSIRVNTEAFF
TRBV28,TRBJ1-2,TRBD1,.,TGTGCCAGCAGTTTAGTAGCACAGGGGTATGGCTACACCTTC,CASSLVAQGYGYTF
TRBV6-5,TRBJ2-7,.,once,TGTGCCAGCACCAACGGGGGAGGCCGATACGAGCAGTACTTC,CASTNGGGRYEQYF
TRBV27,TRBJ2-7,TRBD2,.,TGTGCCAGCACTCGTAGCGGGACTAACTACGAGCAGTACTTC,CASTRSGTNYEQYF
TRBV18,TRBJ2-7,TRBD1,once,TGTGCCAGCTCACTCAGGACAGGGTTCGAATACGAGCAGTACTTC,CASSLRTGFEYEQYF
TRBV27,TRBJ2-7,.,.,TGTGCCAGCAGTTTCCTTACCTACGAGCAGTACTTC,CASSFLTYEQYF
TRBV29-1,TRBJ2-7,.,once,TGCAGCGTTGAAAAGGGAGAGTTCTCCGAGCAGTACTTC,CSVEKGEFSEQYF
TRBV5-1,TRBJ2-1,TRBD2,.,TGCGCCACCGCCCTAGCGGGAGCAGGTTACAATGAGCAGTTCTTC,CATALAGAGYNEQFF
TRBV5-1,TRBJ1-1,TRBD1,.,TGCGCCAGCAGCTCAGGACAGGGGAGATCCACTGAAGCTTTCTTT,CASSSGQGRSTEAFF
TRBV2,TRBJ2-1,.,.,TGTGCCAGCAGGGACTCCCTCTGGAGGTCTCGCGAGCAGTTCTTC,CASRDSLWRSREQFF
TRBV25-1,TRBJ2-6,TRBD1,.,TGTGCCAGCAGTGTCACCGGGACAGGGGTTTCTGGGGCCAACGTCCTGACTTTC,CASSVTGTGVSGANVLTF
TRBV7-9,TRBJ1-1,.,.,TGTGCCAGCAGCTGGACACAGGGGAACACTGAAGCTTTCTTT,CASSWTQGNTEAFF
TRBV27,TRBJ1-5,TRBD1,.,TGTGCCAGCAGTCCATCGACAGGGGAACACAATCAGCCCCAGCATTTT,CASSPSTGEHNQPQHF
TRBV28,TRBJ2-7,TRBD2,.,TGTGCCAGCCTTAGCGGGTCCGCCTACGAGCAGTACTTC,CASLSGSAYEQYF
TRBV7-2,TRBJ2-1,TRBD2,.,TGTGCCAGCAGCCTTACCGGGACTAGGGCGAACAATGAGCAGTTCTTC,CASSLTGTRANNEQFF
TRBV6-1,TRBJ1-2,TRBD1,.,TGTGCCAGCAGTGCCGACAGGGGGCTGGGCTATGGCTACACCTTC,CASSADRGLGYGYTF
TRBV18,TRBJ2-5,TRBD2,.,TGTGCCAGCTCACTCCGGGGGGAAGAGACCCAGTACTTC,CASSLRGEETQYF
TRBV25-1,TRBJ1-5,TRBD1,medium-sized,TGTGCCAGCAGTGGGGACAGGACAAATCAGCCCCAGCATTTT,CASSGDRTNQPQHF
TRBV9,TRBJ2-6,TRBD2,.,TGTGCCAGCAGCGTAGATGAAGCGGGAGCTGGGGCCAACGTCCTGACTTTC,CASSVDEAGAGANVLTF
TRBV9,TRBJ2-2,TRBD1,.,TGTGCCAGCAGCGTCTTAGGGACAGGGGCCGGGGAGCTGTTTTTT,CASSVLGTGAGELFF
TRBV28,TRBJ2-7,.,.,TGTGCCAGCAGCCCCTTAGGGGGAGCACTTAGCTACGAGCAGTACTTC,CASSPLGGALSYEQYF
TRBV27,TRBJ2-7,.,once,TGTGCCAGCAGTTGGGGACTTTCCTACGAGCAGTACTTC,CASSWGLSYEQYF
TRBV19,TRBJ1-1,.,.,TGTGCCAGTAGTAAGTGGACAGATGAAGCTTTCTTT,CASSKWTDEAFF
TRBV4-1,TRBJ2-7,TRBD2,.,TGCGCCAGCAGCCAAGTAGCTCTAGCGGGGCCCTCCTACGAGCAGTACTTC,CASSQVALAGPSYEQYF
TRBV20-1,TRBJ1-1,.,.,TGCAGTGCTGGGGACTCGCTTCTAACTTTCTTT,CSAGDSLLTFF
TRBV28,TRBJ2-5,.,.,TGTGCCAGCAGTTCGCCCGGGACCCGGGGGCAAGAGACCCAGTACTTC,CASSSPGTRGQETQYF
TRBV9,TRBJ2-1,.,once,TGTGCCAGCAGCGTAGGTAGCGACAATGAGCAGTTCTTC,CASSVGSDNEQFF
TRBV27,TRBJ2-1,.,.,TGTGCCAGCAGTTTATGGGGCCCCAGCAATGAGCAGTTCTTC,CASSLWGPSNEQFF
TRBV6-5,TRBJ2-7,.,.,TGTGCCAGCAGTTCGGGTGGGTCCTACGAGCAGTACTTC,CASSSGGSYEQYF
TRBV7-3,TRBJ2-2,TRBD1,.,TGTGCCAGCAGCTCGAGACAGGGTAGTGGCGGGGAGCTGTTTTTT,CASSSRQGSGGELFF
TRBV19,TRBJ2-6,.,.,TGTGCCAGTAGTATAGATGCGGCTTCCTCTGGGGCCAACGTCCTGACTTTC,CASSIDAASSGANVLTF
TRBV10-2,TRBJ2-1,.,.,TGCGCCAGCATAAACAGGGGGGGGATGAATGAGCAGTTCTTC,CASINRGGMNEQFF
TRBV11-2,TRBJ2-1,TRBD2,once,TGTGCCAGCAGCTTAGGGGGGTTTAGCGGGGAGCAGTTCTTC,CASSLGGFSGEQFF
TRBV28,TRBJ1-2,TRBD1,.,TGTGCCAGCAGCCCCGTTACAGGGGAAGATGGCTACACCTTC,CASSPVTGEDGYTF
TRBV18,TRBJ1-4,.,.,TGTGCCAGCTCACCTCCCGACATGACCGAAAAACTGTTTTTT,CASSPPDMTEKLFF
TRBV28,TRBJ1-5,.,once,TGTGCCAGCAGTCCTGGACAGATCAATCAGCCCCAGCATTTT,CASSPGQINQPQHF
TRBV25-1,TRBJ2-1,TRBD1,once,TGTGCCAGCAGGAAGGTGGGACAGCTTTACAATGAGCAGTTCTTC,CASRKVGQLYNEQFF